This T cell receptor beta chain was found in a study of beta chain features in type 1 diabetes. The isolated RNA, all of it, was reverse transcribed, so expressed TCRB transcripts were what got sequenced. The data were produced by immunoSEQ multiplex PCR, yet TCRdb's version contains in-frame clones alone and is incomplete. The sample carries about 640,000 clones, 12% recorded once. On average, the one heparinised blood draw given by each donor was about 100 mL. In all sorted populations, purity surpassed 98%. Whole-study findings and limits: TCRB CDR3 length was moderately but significantly reduced in all four CD4+ subsets of Type 1 diabetes patients.

Worth noting for this clone: Its target is not known.

CDR3 length equals 15 residues. CDR1 is SGHVS, CDR2 FNYEAQ, per germline. V lost 1 base, J lost 5 bases, and 14 bases lay in between. Input material: naive CD4+ T cells from blood. The rearrangement joins TRBV7-6 to TRBJ2-5; D is possibly TRBD1 or TRBD2 (5 bases each). The receptor was isolated from a man younger than 40 with type 1 diabetes. The CDR3 sequence: CASSLGAVWGETQYF. The CDR3 region has the DNA TGTGCCAGCAGCTTAGGGGCAGTATGGGGGGAGACCCAGTACTTC.